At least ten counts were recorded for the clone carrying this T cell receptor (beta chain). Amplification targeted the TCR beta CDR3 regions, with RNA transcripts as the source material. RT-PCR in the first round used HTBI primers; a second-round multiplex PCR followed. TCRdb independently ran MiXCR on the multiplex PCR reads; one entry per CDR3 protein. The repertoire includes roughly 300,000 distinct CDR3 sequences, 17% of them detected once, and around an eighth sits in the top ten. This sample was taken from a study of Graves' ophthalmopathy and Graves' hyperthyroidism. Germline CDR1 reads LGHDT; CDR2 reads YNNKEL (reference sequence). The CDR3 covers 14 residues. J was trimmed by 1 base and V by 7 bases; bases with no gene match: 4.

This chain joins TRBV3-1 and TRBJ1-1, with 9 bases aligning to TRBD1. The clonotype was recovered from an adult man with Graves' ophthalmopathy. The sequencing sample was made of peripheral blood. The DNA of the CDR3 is TGTGCCAGCACCGAGGGACAGGGGAACACTGAAGCTTTCTTT. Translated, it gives CASTEGQGNTEAFF.